This is a list of T cell receptor beta chains from one sample in a study of lymphopenia after photon versus proton radiotherapy. Using immunoSEQ multiplex PCR, the repertoire was profiled, and TCRdb retains in-frame clones only, with some absent. The data show roughly 30,000 clones, 90% seen once. Here the sequenced sample was peripheral blood, taken from a patient treated with photon-based radiotherapy. These receptors all come from a woman aged 50 to 65 with pancreatic cancer. Both conserved end residues are part of each CDR3. D genes are given only for firm matches. A clone size is listed for some rows: how often the clone was seen (once, few, many), or a class if it is expanded.

j_gene	abundance	d_gene	v_gene	CDR3aa	CDR3nt
TRBJ2-1	NA	TRBD2	TRBV5-1	CASSFPSGPRGVNEQFF	TGCGCCAGCAGCTTTCCTAGCGGGCCCCGAGGAGTCAATGAGCAGTTCTTC
TRBJ2-2	NA	TRBD2	TRBV13	CASSLETSGSVGELFF	TGTGCCAGCAGCTTAGAAACTAGCGGGAGCGTCGGGGAGCTGTTTTTT
TRBJ2-5	NA	NA	TRBV5-4	CASSLGGFRETQYF	TGTGCCAGCAGCTTAGGGGGTTTCCGAGAGACCCAGTACTTC
TRBJ2-7	NA	TRBD1	TRBV28	CASRPGTGTYEQYF	TGTGCCAGCAGGCCCGGGACAGGGACCTACGAGCAGTACTTC
TRBJ2-7	NA	TRBD2	TRBV9	CASSRSGRGQGDEQYF	TGTGCCAGCAGCCGTAGCGGGAGGGGCCAGGGGGACGAGCAGTACTTC
TRBJ2-2	NA	TRBD1	TRBV5-4	CASSSGTGGINTGELFF	TGTGCCAGCAGCTCGGGGACAGGGGGCATAAACACCGGGGAGCTGTTTTTT
TRBJ2-3	NA	NA	TRBV5-1	CASSLDSSTDTQYF	TGCGCCAGCAGCTTGGACAGTAGCACAGATACGCAGTATTTT
TRBJ1-1	NA	NA	TRBV19	CASSIEPGRVNTEAFF	TGTGCCAGTAGTATAGAGCCGGGACGGGTGAACACTGAAGCTTTCTTT
TRBJ1-4	NA	NA	TRBV27	CASRSLATNEKLFF	TGTGCCAGCAGGTCGCTTGCAACTAATGAAAAACTGTTTTTT
TRBJ2-5	NA	TRBD1	TRBV2	CASSEALGSRQGETQYF	TGTGCCAGCAGTGAAGCGCTTGGGTCTAGACAGGGTGAGACCCAGTACTTC
TRBJ1-3	NA	NA	TRBV6-5	CASSESGNTIYF	TGTGCCAGCAGTGAGTCTGGAAACACCATATATTTT
TRBJ2-1	NA	TRBD1	TRBV19	CASSMATGGSNEQFF	TGTGCCAGTAGTATGGCGACAGGGGGCTCAAATGAGCAGTTCTTC
TRBJ1-1	NA	NA	TRBV30	CAWSVSGAQAFF	TGTGCCTGGAGTGTAAGCGGGGCTCAAGCTTTCTTT
TRBJ2-1	NA	TRBD1	TRBV5-1	CASSAKGGQGGSNEQFF	TGCGCCAGCAGTGCTAAAGGGGGACAGGGTGGTAGCAATGAGCAGTTCTTC
TRBJ2-7	NA	NA	TRBV6-1	CASSSGPRAYEQYF	TGTGCCAGCAGTTCCGGGCCCCGAGCCTACGAGCAGTACTTC
TRBJ1-1	NA	TRBD1	TRBV6-5	CASSSDRVEAFF	TGTGCCAGCAGTTCCGACAGGGTTGAAGCTTTCTTT
TRBJ2-1	NA	TRBD2	TRBV27	CASSPSTSGGYNEQFF	TGTGCCAGCAGTCCTTCGACTAGCGGAGGCTACAATGAGCAGTTCTTC
TRBJ2-1	NA	TRBD1	TRBV4-3	CASSPSTGGGEQFF	TGCGCCAGCAGCCCCTCCACAGGGGGCGGTGAGCAGTTCTTC
TRBJ2-7	NA	TRBD2	TRBV28	CASSTAGGTRYEQYF	TGTGCCAGCAGTACAGCGGGAGGTACCCGCTACGAGCAGTACTTC
TRBJ2-1	NA	TRBD2	TRBV11-3	CASSLGTSNEQFF	TGTGCCAGCAGCTTAGGGACTAGCAATGAGCAGTTCTTC
TRBJ2-3	NA	TRBD2	TRBV5-1	CASTLGYITSGAPGDTQYF	TGCGCCAGCACCTTGGGATATATTACTAGCGGGGCCCCCGGGGATACGCAGTATTTT
TRBJ1-5	few	TRBD1	TRBV30	CAWSGTGRGNQPQHF	TGTGCCTGGAGTGGGACAGGGAGGGGCAATCAGCCCCAGCATTTT
TRBJ1-3	NA	NA	TRBV28	CASRTAGPGNTIYF	TGTGCCAGCAGGACTGCAGGGCCCGGAAACACCATATATTTT
TRBJ1-5	NA	TRBD1	TRBV18	CASSPLGTGGQPQHF	TGTGCCAGCTCACCATTAGGGACAGGGGGTCAGCCCCAGCATTTT
TRBJ1-4	once	NA	TRBV5-6	CASSLATDSNEKLFF	TGTGCCAGCAGCTTGGCGACAGATTCTAATGAAAAACTGTTTTTT
TRBJ2-7	NA	TRBD1	TRBV30	CAWSQDRSLHEQYF	TGTGCCTGGAGCCAGGACAGGTCCCTCCACGAGCAGTACTTC
TRBJ2-7	NA	NA	TRBV5-3	CASSLGYGSYEQYF	TGTGCCAGCAGCTTGGGGTACGGATCCTACGAGCAGTACTTC
TRBJ1-1	NA	TRBD1	TRBV6-5	CASSRGDRLNTEAFF	TGTGCCAGCAGTCGGGGGGACAGATTGAACACTGAAGCTTTCTTT
TRBJ1-4	NA	NA	TRBV11-3	CASSYFPFATNEKLFF	TGTGCCAGCAGCTACTTCCCCTTTGCAACTAATGAAAAACTGTTTTTT
TRBJ2-1	NA	TRBD2	TRBV7-8	CASSSSLAGDEQFF	TGTGCCAGCAGCTCCTCTCTAGCGGGAGACGAGCAGTTCTTC
TRBJ1-3	NA	NA	TRBV9	CASSVDQGFLSGNTIYF	TGTGCCAGCAGCGTCGACCAGGGATTCCTCTCTGGAAACACCATATATTTT
TRBJ1-2	few	TRBD1	TRBV28	CASLDRVYGYTF	TGTGCCAGCCTGGACAGGGTCTACGGCTACACCTTC
TRBJ1-1	NA	NA	TRBV30	CAFLLRVPSEAFF	TGTGCCTTCCTCCTCCGGGTCCCTTCTGAAGCTTTCTTT
TRBJ2-7	NA	NA	TRBV19	CASSIDRGHEQYF	TGTGCCAGTAGTATAGACAGGGGTCACGAGCAGTACTTC
TRBJ2-7	NA	TRBD1	TRBV18	CASSNDRAYEQYF	TGTGCCAGCTCCAACGACAGGGCCTACGAGCAGTACTTC
TRBJ2-1	once	NA	TRBV9	CASSDPILGDPSYNEQFF	TGTGCCAGCAGCGACCCCATACTAGGGGACCCTAGCTACAATGAGCAGTTCTTC
TRBJ1-5	NA	NA	TRBV28	CASSLEGNQQPQHF	TGTGCCAGCAGTTTAGAGGGAAATCAACAGCCCCAGCATTTT
TRBJ1-1	NA	TRBD1	TRBV10-2	CASSESGRGRGNTEAFF	TGCGCCAGCAGTGAGTCTGGGAGGGGGCGGGGGAACACTGAAGCTTTCTTT
TRBJ1-1	once	TRBD1	TRBV19	CASSMRRSRGLNTEAFF	TGTGCCAGTAGTATGAGGAGGAGCAGGGGGTTGAACACTGAAGCTTTCTTT
TRBJ2-7	NA	TRBD2	TRBV27	CASKGTSGSFYEQYF	TGTGCCAGTAAGGGGACTAGCGGGAGTTTCTACGAGCAGTACTTC
TRBJ2-5	NA	TRBD2	TRBV9	CASSLGTSGGRETQYF	TGTGCCAGCAGCCTCGGGACTAGCGGGGGGAGAGAGACCCAGTACTTC
TRBJ2-3	NA	NA	TRBV12-1	CASSRPRDYPWRATQYF	TGTGCCAGCAGCCGCCCTCGGGACTACCCCTGGAGAGCTACGCAGTATTTT
TRBJ2-5	once	NA	TRBV5-1	CASSRRRGDQETQYF	TGCGCCAGCAGCCGCCGTCGTGGGGATCAAGAGACCCAGTACTTC
TRBJ2-7	NA	TRBD1	TRBV4-3	CASSQAGTGTAYEQYF	TGCGCCAGCAGCCAAGCTGGGACAGGGACGGCCTACGAGCAGTACTTC
TRBJ2-7	NA	TRBD2	TRBV6-5	CASSYQAGLTYEQYF	TGTGCCAGCAGTTACCAAGCGGGACTAACCTACGAGCAGTACTTC
TRBJ2-1	NA	TRBD2	TRBV19	CASSIQGSGGYNEQFF	TGTGCCAGTAGTATACAGGGTAGCGGGGGTTACAATGAGCAGTTCTTC
TRBJ2-2	NA	NA	TRBV6-5	CASSYQESNTGELFF	TGTGCCAGCAGTTACCAGGAAAGCAACACCGGGGAGCTGTTTTTT
TRBJ1-2	NA	TRBD1	TRBV27	CASRRQGTNYGYTF	TGTGCCAGCAGAAGACAGGGGACGAACTATGGCTACACCTTC
TRBJ2-1	NA	NA	TRBV9	CASSVGGDEQFF	TGTGCCAGCAGCGTAGGGGGGGATGAGCAGTTCTTC
TRBJ2-7	NA	NA	TRBV2	CASSSGEQYF	TGTGCCAGCAGTTCCGGCGAGCAGTACTTC
TRBJ1-2	NA	NA	TRBV27	CASSPGARKYGYTF	TGTGCCAGCAGCCCTGGGGCCAGAAAATATGGCTACACCTTC